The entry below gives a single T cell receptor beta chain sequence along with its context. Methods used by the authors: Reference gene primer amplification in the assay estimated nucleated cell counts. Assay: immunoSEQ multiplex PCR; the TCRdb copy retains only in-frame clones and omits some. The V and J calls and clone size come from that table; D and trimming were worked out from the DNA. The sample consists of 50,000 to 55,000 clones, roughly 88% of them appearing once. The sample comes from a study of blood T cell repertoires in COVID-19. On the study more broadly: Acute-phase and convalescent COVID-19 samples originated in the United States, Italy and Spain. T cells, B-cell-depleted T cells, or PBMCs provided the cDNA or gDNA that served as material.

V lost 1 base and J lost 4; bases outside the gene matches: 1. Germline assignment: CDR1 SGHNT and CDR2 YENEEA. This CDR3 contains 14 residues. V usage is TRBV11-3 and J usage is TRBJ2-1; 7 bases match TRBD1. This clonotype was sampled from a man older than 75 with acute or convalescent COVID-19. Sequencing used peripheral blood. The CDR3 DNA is TGTGCCAGCAGCTTAGGGACAGGATACAATGAGCAGTTCTTC. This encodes CASSLGTGYNEQFF.